In its sample, the clone carrying this TCR beta chain was seen a few times. Its antigen is not known. The data derive from a study of CD8 T cells in ankylosing spondylitis. Findings and limits, study-wide: Several highly homologous variants made up a TCR beta motif, and this motif appeared characteristic of ankylosing spondylitis blood.

Unmatched junction bases numbered 12, after V lost 0 bases and J lost 3 bases. The length of the CDR3 is 17 residues. Germline-derived CDR1 and CDR2 are SQVTM and ANQGSEA. One entry per CDR3 protein results from TCRdb running MiXCR on the 5' RACE reads. The repertoire consists of roughly 450,000 distinct CDR3 sequences, with 20% to 30% occurring once and the leading ten covering about 1%. The gene calls are TRBV29-1 and TRBJ2-5; 8 nucleotides line up with TRBD1. Sequencing input: blood, either unsorted or a sorted T cell fraction (not recorded which). This TCR came from a male donor with ankylosing spondylitis. CDR3 in DNA: TGCAGCGTTGAAGATCTTCTAGCGCACAGGGGGAAAGAGACCCAGTACTTC. Its protein is CSVEDLLAHRGKETQYF.